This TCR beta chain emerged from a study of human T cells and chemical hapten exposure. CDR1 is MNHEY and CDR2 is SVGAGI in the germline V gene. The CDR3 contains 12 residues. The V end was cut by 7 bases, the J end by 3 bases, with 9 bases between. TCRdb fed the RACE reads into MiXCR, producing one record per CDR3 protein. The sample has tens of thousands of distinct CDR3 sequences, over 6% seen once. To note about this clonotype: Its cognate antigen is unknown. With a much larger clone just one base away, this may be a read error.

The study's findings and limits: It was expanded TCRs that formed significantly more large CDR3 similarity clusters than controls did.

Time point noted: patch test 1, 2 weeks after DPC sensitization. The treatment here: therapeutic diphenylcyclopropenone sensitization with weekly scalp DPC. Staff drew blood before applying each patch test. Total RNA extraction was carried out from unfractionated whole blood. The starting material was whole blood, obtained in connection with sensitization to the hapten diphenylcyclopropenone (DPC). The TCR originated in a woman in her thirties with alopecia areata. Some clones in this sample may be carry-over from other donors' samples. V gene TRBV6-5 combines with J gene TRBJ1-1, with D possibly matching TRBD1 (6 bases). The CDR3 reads CASNHRDTEAFF. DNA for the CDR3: TGTGCCAGCAACCACAGGGACACTGAAGCTTTCTTT.